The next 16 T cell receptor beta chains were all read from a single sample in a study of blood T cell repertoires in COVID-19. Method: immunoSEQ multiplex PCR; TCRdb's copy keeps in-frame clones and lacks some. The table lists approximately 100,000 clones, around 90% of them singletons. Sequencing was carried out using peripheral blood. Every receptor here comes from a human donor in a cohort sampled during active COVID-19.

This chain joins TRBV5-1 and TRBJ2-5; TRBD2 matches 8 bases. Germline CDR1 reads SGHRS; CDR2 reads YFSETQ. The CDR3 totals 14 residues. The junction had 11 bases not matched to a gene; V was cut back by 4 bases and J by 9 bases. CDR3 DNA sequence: TGCGCCAGCAGCCAAGGGTGGCGGGAGGACCCCCAGTACTTC. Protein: CASSQGWREDPQYF. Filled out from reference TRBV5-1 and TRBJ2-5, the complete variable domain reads KAGVTQTPRYLIKTRGQQVTLSCSPISGHRSVSWYQQTPGQGLQFLFEYFSETQRNKGNFPGRFSGRQFSNSRSEMNVSTLELGDSALYLCASSQGWREDPQYFGPGTRLLVL.

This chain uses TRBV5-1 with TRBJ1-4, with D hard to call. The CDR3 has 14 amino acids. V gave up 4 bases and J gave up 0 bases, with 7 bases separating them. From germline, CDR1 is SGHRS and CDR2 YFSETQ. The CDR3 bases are TGCGCCAGCAGCCCCGGTGCAACTAATGAAAAACTGTTTTTT. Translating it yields CASSPGATNEKLFF.

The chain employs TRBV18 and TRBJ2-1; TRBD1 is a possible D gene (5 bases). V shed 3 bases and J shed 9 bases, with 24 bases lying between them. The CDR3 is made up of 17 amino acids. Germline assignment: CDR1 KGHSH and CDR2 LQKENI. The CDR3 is CASSPRNSGSGIGEQFF. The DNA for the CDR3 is TGTGCCAGCTCACCGCGTAATTCCGGATCAGGGATTGGTGAGCAGTTCTTC.

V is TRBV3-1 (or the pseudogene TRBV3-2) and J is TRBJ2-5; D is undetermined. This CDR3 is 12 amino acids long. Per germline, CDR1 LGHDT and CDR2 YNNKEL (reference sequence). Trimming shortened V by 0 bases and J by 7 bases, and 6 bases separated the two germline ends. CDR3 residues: CASSQDRWTQYF. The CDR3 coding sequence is TGTGCCAGCAGCCAAGATCGGTGGACCCAGTACTTC.

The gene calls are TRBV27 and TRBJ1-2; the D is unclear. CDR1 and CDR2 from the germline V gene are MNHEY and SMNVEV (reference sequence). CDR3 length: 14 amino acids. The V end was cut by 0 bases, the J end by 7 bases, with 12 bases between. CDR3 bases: TGTGCCAGCAGTTTATCCGGGGTTCTCACTGGCTACACCTTC. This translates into CASSLSGVLTGYTF.

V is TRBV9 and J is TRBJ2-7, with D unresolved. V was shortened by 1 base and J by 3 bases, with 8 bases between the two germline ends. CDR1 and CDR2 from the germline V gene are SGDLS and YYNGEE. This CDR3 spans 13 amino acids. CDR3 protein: CASSVTPNYEQYF. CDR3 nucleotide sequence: TGTGCCAGCAGCGTAACACCCAACTACGAGCAGTACTTC.

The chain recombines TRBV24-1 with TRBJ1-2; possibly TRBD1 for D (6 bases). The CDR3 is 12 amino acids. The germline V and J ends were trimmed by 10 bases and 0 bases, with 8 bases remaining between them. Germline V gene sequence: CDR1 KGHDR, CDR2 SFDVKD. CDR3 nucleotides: TGTGCCACTGGGACACCTAACTATGGCTACACCTTC. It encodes CATGTPNYGYTF.

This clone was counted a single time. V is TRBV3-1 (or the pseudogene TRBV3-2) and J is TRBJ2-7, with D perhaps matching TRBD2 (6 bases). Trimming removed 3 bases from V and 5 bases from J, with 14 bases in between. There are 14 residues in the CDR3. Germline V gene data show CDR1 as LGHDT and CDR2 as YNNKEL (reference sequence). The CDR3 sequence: CASSQGGRTNEQYF. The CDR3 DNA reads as TGTGCCAGCAGCCAGGGAGGACGGACAAACGAGCAGTACTTC.

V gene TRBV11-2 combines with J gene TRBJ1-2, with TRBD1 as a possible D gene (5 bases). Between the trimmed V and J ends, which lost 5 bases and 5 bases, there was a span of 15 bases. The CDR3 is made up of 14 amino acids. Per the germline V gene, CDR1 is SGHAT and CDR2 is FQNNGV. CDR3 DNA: TGTGCCAGCAGCCCCGTGGGGGGTAGGTATGGCTACACCTTC. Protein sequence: CASSPVGGRYGYTF. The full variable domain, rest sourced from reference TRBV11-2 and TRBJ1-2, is EAGVAQSPRYKIIEKRQSVAFWCNPISGHATLYWYQQILGQGPKLLIQFQNNGVVDDSQLPKDRFSAERLKGVDSTLKIQPAKLEDSAVYLCASSPVGGRYGYTFGSGTRLTVV.

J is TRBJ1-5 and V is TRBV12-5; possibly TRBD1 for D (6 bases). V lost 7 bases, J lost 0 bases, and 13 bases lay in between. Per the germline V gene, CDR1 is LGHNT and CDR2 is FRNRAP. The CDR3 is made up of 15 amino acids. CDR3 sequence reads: CASAPQGNSNQPQHF. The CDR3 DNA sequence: TGTGCTAGTGCCCCACAGGGAAATAGCAATCAGCCCCAGCATTTT.

CDR3 loop: CASSSTPGGQETQYF. As DNA, the CDR3 is TGCGCCAGCAGCTCGACGCCGGGGGGCCAAGAGACCCAGTACTTC. This chain links TRBV5-1 with TRBJ2-5; 7 nucleotides align to TRBD2. CDR3 length: 15 amino acids. Losses at the gene ends were 3 bases for V and 1 base for J; bases not matched to a gene: 6. Germline V gene data show CDR1 as SGHRS and CDR2 as YFSETQ.

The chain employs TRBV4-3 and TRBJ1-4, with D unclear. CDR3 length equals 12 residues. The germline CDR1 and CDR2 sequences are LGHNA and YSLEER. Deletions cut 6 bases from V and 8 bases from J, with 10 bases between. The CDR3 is CASSREREKLFF. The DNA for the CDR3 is TGCGCCAGCAGTCGGGAACGAGAAAAACTGTTTTTT.

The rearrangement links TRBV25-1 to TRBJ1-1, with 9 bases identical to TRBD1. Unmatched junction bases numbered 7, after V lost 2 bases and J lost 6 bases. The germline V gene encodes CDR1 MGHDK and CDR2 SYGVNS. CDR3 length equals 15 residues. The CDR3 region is CASSEDRTGVAEAFF. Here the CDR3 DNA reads TGTGCCAGCAGTGAAGATAGGACAGGGGTGGCTGAAGCTTTCTTT. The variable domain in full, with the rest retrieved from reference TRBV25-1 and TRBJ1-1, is EADIYQTPRYLVIGTGKKITLECSQTMGHDKMYWYQQDPGMELHLIHYSYGVNSTEKGDLSSESTVSRIRTEHFPLTLESARPSHTSQYLCASSEDRTGVAEAFFGQGTRLTVV.

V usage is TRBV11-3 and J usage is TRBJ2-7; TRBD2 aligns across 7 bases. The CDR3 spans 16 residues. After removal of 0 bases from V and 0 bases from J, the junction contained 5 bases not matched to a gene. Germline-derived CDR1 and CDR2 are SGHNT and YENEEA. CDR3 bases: TGTGCCAGCAGCTTAGATCGGCGGGGGAGCTCCTACGAGCAGTACTTC. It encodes CASSLDRRGSSYEQYF.

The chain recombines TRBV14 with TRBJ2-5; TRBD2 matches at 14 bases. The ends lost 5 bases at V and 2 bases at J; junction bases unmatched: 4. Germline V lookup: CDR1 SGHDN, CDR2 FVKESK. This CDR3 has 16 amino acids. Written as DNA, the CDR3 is TGTGCCAGCAGCTCGTGGACTAGCGGGAGGCAAGAGACCCAGTACTTC. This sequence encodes CASSSWTSGRQETQYF.

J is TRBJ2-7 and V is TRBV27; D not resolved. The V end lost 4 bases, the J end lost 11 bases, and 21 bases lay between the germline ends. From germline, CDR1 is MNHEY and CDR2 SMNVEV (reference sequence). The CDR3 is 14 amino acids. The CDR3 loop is CASSSLVSPNFKYF. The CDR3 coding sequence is TGTGCCAGCAGTTCCCTCGTTAGTCCGAACTTTAAGTACTTC.